This TCR beta chain appears in the sequencing data of a study of T cells in Graves' hyperthyroidism and ophthalmopathy. CDR1 and CDR2 (germline): SGHTA, FQGNSA. CDR3 length equals 14 residues. Trimming removed 4 bases from V and 4 bases from J, with 12 bases in between. Amplified regions were TCR beta CDR3 sequences from RNA transcripts. The HTBI set primed first-round TCR CDR3 RT-PCR. TCRdb ran MiXCR on the multiplex PCR reads and lists one entry per CDR3 protein. Found here are approximately 220,000 distinct CDR3 sequences, about 17% of them singletons; the top ten hold roughly 44%. The gene calls are TRBV7-2 and TRBJ2-3; D not certain. The sequenced sample was blood. The sequence was obtained from a man between 35 and 55 years old with Graves' hyperthyroidism. CDR3 sequence: CASSYGRRADTQYF. CDR3 in DNA: TGTGCCAGCAGCTACGGCCGAAGGGCAGATACGCAGTATTTT.